This T cell receptor beta chain was observed in a study of cytomegalovirus exposure and HLA in healthy donors. Study summary: Approximately 85 million unique TCRs from HLA-typed donors were held in an early data release.

CDR1 and CDR2 (germline): WNHNN, SYGVQD (reference sequence). V shed 4 bases, J shed 1 base, and the junction held 6 bases outside the gene matches. The CDR3 spans 16 residues. The PCR used 60 Vbeta and 13 Jbeta primers. Sequenced by immunoSEQ multiplex PCR; TCRdb stores in-frame clones only, minus some. The sample carries approximately 150,000 clones, approximately 80% recorded once. The sequenced sample consisted of PBMCs. This sequence joins TRBV10-1 and TRBJ2-1; TRBD1 aligns across 8 bases. The TCR comes from a man between 18 and 35 years old in good health and CMV-seropositive. Here the CDR3 reads CASSVDRELSYNEQFF. The CDR3 DNA is TGCGCCAGCAGTGTGGACAGGGAGCTTTCCTACAATGAGCAGTTCTTC.